One and the same sample provided the 22 T cell receptor beta chains below, sequenced in a study of human T cells and chemical hapten exposure. TCRdb passed the RACE reads through MiXCR, listing each CDR3 protein once. The table has around 50,000 distinct CDR3 sequences, 9.3% seen once. Time point noted: patch test 1, 2 weeks after DPC sensitization. Sample treatment: therapeutic diphenylcyclopropenone sensitization with weekly scalp DPC. Sample: whole blood, taken in connection with sensitization to the hapten diphenylcyclopropenone (DPC). These receptors all stem from a woman in her fifties or sixties with alopecia areata. Some clones in this sample may be carry-over from other donors' samples.

This clonotype showed up many times. The V call is TRBV2, the J call TRBJ2-2; perhaps TRBD1 as D (6 bases). V lost 7 bases and J 5 bases, leaving 14 bases between the germline ends. This CDR3 spans 14 amino acids. Germline CDR1 SNHLY, CDR2 FYNNEI. Here the CDR3 reads CASIVTGLTGELFF. CDR3 DNA: TGTGCCAGCATTGTGACAGGATTAACCGGGGAGCTGTTTTTT.

This clonotype was picked up many times. The chain has TRBV7-9 and TRBJ1-3; D is uncertain. Germline V gene lookup returns CDR1 SEHNR and CDR2 FQNEAQ (reference sequence). This CDR3 spans 14 amino acids. V shed 8 bases and J shed 0 bases, with 11 bases lying between them. The DNA for the CDR3 is TGTGCCAGCCGGGTTTTGGGCTCTGGAAACACCATATATTTT. This translates into CASRVLGSGNTIYF. Combining the CDR3 with reference TRBV7-9 and TRBJ1-3 gives the whole variable domain DTGVSQNPRHKITKRGQNVTFRCDPISEHNRLYWYRQTLGQGPEFLTYFQNEAQLEKSRLLSDRFSAERPKGSFSTLEIQRTEQGDSAMYLCASRVLGSGNTIYFGEGSWLTVV.

The table lists this clonotype with a few counts. The chain is built from TRBV30 and TRBJ2-1; 9 bases match TRBD2. The J segment lost 9 bases and the V segment lost 3 bases, leaving 12 bases of the junction unmatched. CDR3 length: 15 residues. From germline, CDR1 is GTSNPN and CDR2 SVGIG (reference sequence). This CDR3 reads CAWSAVVAGEGEQFF. CDR3 sequence (DNA): TGTGCCTGGAGCGCCGTAGTAGCGGGAGAGGGTGAGCAGTTCTTC. Full variable domain (outside the CDR3, taken from reference TRBV30 and TRBJ2-1): SQTIHQWPATLVQPVGSPLSLECTVEGTSNPNLYWYRQAAGRGLQLLFYSVGIGQISSEVPQNLSASRPQDRQFILSSKKLLLSDSGFYLCAWSAVVAGEGEQFFGPGTRLTVL.

The table lists this clonotype with a few counts. The CDR3: CASKGNSLGSNYGYTF. The CDR3 nucleotides are TGTGCCAGCAAAGGAAACTCCCTGGGGTCTAACTATGGCTACACCTTC. This rearrangement joins TRBV7-2 to TRBJ1-2; D unclear. The CDR3 is 16 amino acids. Trimming cost V 7 bases and J 0 bases, with 18 bases left between them. Germline CDR1 is SGHTA and CDR2 is FQGNSA.

Only a few counts were recorded for this clonotype. This chain connects TRBV18 to TRBJ2-7; the D is unclear. Germline lookup yields CDR1 KGHSH and CDR2 LQKENI. V was shortened by 2 bases and J by 0 bases, with 8 bases between the two germline ends. The CDR3 runs to 14 residues. The CDR3 DNA sequence: TGTGCCAGCTCACCATCATGGGACTCCTACGAGCAGTACTTC. Translation: CASSPSWDSYEQYF.

This clonotype showed up just a few times. A read error may produce the germline difference seen at one junction end. The chain uses TRBV19 and TRBJ2-5; D call uncertain. Germline-derived CDR1 and CDR2 are LNHDA and SQIVND (reference sequence). This CDR3 has 11 residues. CDR3 residues: CASSSTETQNF. The CDR3 DNA follows: TGTGCCAGTAGTAGCACAGAGACCCAGAACTTC.

In this sample, this clonotype turned up many times. The genes are TRBV30 and TRBJ2-1; 10 nucleotides line up with TRBD2. The germline V gene encodes CDR1 GTSNPN and CDR2 SVGIG (reference sequence). This CDR3 is 16 amino acids long. Trimming removed 1 base from V and 6 bases from J; junction bases left unmatched: 9. The CDR3 is CAWSAISGRYFNEQFF. DNA of the CDR3: TGTGCCTGGAGTGCCATTAGCGGGAGGTACTTCAATGAGCAGTTCTTC.

This clonotype occurred many times. The V gene is TRBV12-5, the J gene TRBJ2-7; D not resolved. The germline CDR1 and CDR2 sequences are LGHNT and FRNRAP. CDR3 length: 13 residues. Trimming shortened V by 2 bases and J by 3 bases, and 8 bases separated the two germline ends. CDR3 nucleotide sequence: TGTGCTAGTGGTTTGACCGTCGACTACGAGCAGTACTTC. Translation gives CASGLTVDYEQYF.

There are many counts of this clonotype. The chain has TRBV15 and TRBJ1-1, with D possibly matching TRBD1 (6 bases). Germline V gene data show CDR1 as LNHNV and CDR2 as YYDKDF (reference sequence). V was pared by 3 bases and J by 9 bases, with 23 bases between. The CDR3 is 16 amino acids. The CDR3 DNA reads as TGTGCCACCAGCAGCAGAGCGGCGGGGACACCCTTAAAAGCTTTCTTT. Translation: CATSSRAAGTPLKAFF.

This clonotype turned up a few times. This rearrangement joins TRBV20-1 to TRBJ1-2; 12 bases align to TRBD1. J was trimmed by 5 bases and V by 1 base; bases with no gene match: 5. The CDR3 runs to 15 residues. Germline CDR1 is DFQATT and CDR2 is SNEGSKA (reference sequence). The CDR3 is CSARVGGQGAYGYTF. The CDR3 region has the DNA TGCAGTGCTAGAGTTGGGGGACAGGGGGCATATGGCTACACCTTC.

The CDR3 spells CSVGGGRGYTF. The CDR3 DNA follows: TGCAGCGTTGGAGGGGGCCGTGGCTACACCTTC. V and J are TRBV29-1 and TRBJ1-2; TRBD1 aligns across 7 bases. The CDR3 contains 11 residues. Germline V gives CDR1 SQVTM, CDR2 ANQGSEA. Trimming took 4 bases from V and 7 from J; bases not matched to a gene: 3.

On this clonotype itself: A much bigger clone sits one base away, suggesting this may be a read error. This chain links TRBV7-6 with TRBJ2-1; D ambiguous. The CDR3 has 11 amino acids. The germline V gene has CDR1 SGHVS and CDR2 FNYEAQ. CDR3 in DNA: TGTGCCAACAGCTTAATCGATGAGCAGTTCTTC. Translating it yields CANSLIDEQFF.

This clonotype was observed at least ten times. The V and J genes are TRBV7-9 and TRBJ1-6; perhaps TRBD1 as D (5 bases). The CDR3 totals 16 residues. Trimming took off 2 bases at V and 3 bases at J, with 11 bases between the two ends. Germline CDR1 is SEHNR and CDR2 is FQNEAQ (reference sequence). CDR3 nucleotide sequence: TGTGCCAGCAGCTTATCGGCAGGGTTCTATAATTCACCCCTCCACTTT. Protein sequence: CASSLSAGFYNSPLHF.

Concerning this clonotype: A read error is possible here, since a much larger clone lies one base away. The rearrangement links TRBV9 to TRBJ2-2, with D tentatively TRBD1 (6 bases). Germline V gives CDR1 SGDLS, CDR2 YYNGEE. This CDR3 contains 17 residues. CDR3 nucleotides: TGTGCCAGCAGCGTAGGTTTATTGAGGGGGAGAGCCGGGGAGCGGTTTTTT. Translating it yields CASSVGLLRGRAGERFF.

This clonotype showed up many times. V usage is TRBV5-1 and J usage is TRBJ2-3; 12 positions agree with TRBD2. This CDR3 comprises 16 residues. Losses at the gene ends were 4 bases for V and 4 bases for J; bases not matched to a gene: 7. Germline V CDR1 and CDR2: SGHRS, YFSETQ. In DNA form, the CDR3 reads TGCGCCAGCAGCCGGACTAGCGGGATTTTGCCAGATACGCAGTATTTT. Its protein is CASSRTSGILPDTQYF.

This clonotype was seen many times. CDR3 amino acids: CASTPHTRVGEQFF. The CDR3 coding sequence is TGTGCCAGCACCCCCCATACTAGAGTTGGTGAGCAGTTCTTC. The chain employs TRBV28 and TRBJ2-1, with D possibly matching TRBD2 (5 bases). This CDR3 spans 14 amino acids. The V and J ends lost 7 bases and 9 bases respectively, with 19 bases between them. CDR1 and CDR2 from the germline V gene are MDHEN and SYDVKM.

This clonotype was picked up many times. This chain uses TRBV28 with TRBJ2-7; the D is unclear. Trimming removed 5 bases at V and 2 bases at J, with 19 bases between. CDR1 is MDHEN and CDR2 is SYDVKM in the germline V gene. The CDR3 totals 16 residues. The CDR3: CASSPALALIAYEQYF. CDR3 in DNA: TGTGCCAGCAGTCCTGCTTTAGCCCTCATCGCCTACGAGCAGTACTTC.

The sample holds many counts of this clonotype. The V gene is TRBV7-2, the J gene TRBJ2-4; perhaps TRBD2 as D (6 bases). Germline CDR1 SGHTA, CDR2 FQGNSA. CDR3 length equals 16 residues. With 1 base removed from V and 3 bases from J, the gap between germline ends came to 13 bases. This chain's CDR3 is CASSLVGGDGKNIQYF. The CDR3 coding sequence is TGTGCCAGCAGCTTAGTGGGGGGAGACGGCAAAAACATTCAGTACTTC.

This clonotype came up many times. The chain joins TRBV29-1 to TRBJ1-1, with a tentative D call TRBD1 (5 bases). Germline V gene lookup returns CDR1 SQVTM and CDR2 ANQGSEA. V lost 6 bases, J lost 8 bases, and 16 bases lay in between. The CDR3 has 12 residues. CDR3 sequence: CSVVATSGEAFF. The CDR3 DNA reads TGCAGCGTCGTCGCCACGTCAGGGGAAGCTTTCTTT.

This clonotype was recorded at least ten times. This chain links TRBV5-1 with TRBJ1-1; possibly TRBD1 for D (5 bases). This CDR3 region has 15 residues. With 2 bases removed from V and 3 bases from J, the gap between germline ends came to 14 bases. The germline gives CDR1 SGHRS, CDR2 YFSETQ. CDR3 in amino acids: CASSLGEDLDTEAFF. The CDR3 DNA is TGCGCCAGCAGCTTAGGGGAAGATCTTGACACTGAAGCTTTCTTT.

This clonotype has just a few counts. Written as DNA, the CDR3 is TGTGCCAGCAGTTTCGGCACCTCCTACGAGCAGTACTTC. Translated: CASSFGTSYEQYF. The rearrangement links TRBV12-3 or TRBV12-4 to TRBJ2-7; the D is unclear. The V and J ends lost 3 bases and 0 bases respectively, with 6 bases between them. The CDR3 spans 13 residues.

This clonotype was recorded at least ten times. V and J are TRBV7-8 and TRBJ2-2; D ambiguous. Trimming stripped 3 bases from V and 0 bases from J, with 8 bases between. Per germline, CDR1 SGHVS and CDR2 FQNEAQ. This CDR3 is built from 15 residues. CDR3 amino acids: CASSFQRTNTGELFF. The CDR3 DNA is TGTGCCAGCAGCTTTCAACGAACGAACACCGGGGAGCTGTTTTTT.